This T cell receptor (beta chain) comes out of a study of T cells after yellow fever vaccination. Germline V gene lookup returns CDR1 SEHNR and CDR2 FQNEAQ (reference sequence). This CDR3 has 15 amino acids. V lost 5 bases and J 1 base, leaving 13 bases between the germline ends. One entry per CDR3 protein results from TCRdb running MiXCR on the 5' RACE reads. Counted here are hundreds of thousands of distinct CDR3 sequences, roughly 6.1% occurring once; the ten biggest clones make up approximately 16%. The V gene is TRBV7-9, the J gene TRBJ2-3; weak D call: TRBD1 (5 bases). This TCR was recovered from a man aged 25-40 years who received the YFV17D yellow fever vaccine. The starting material was PBMCs, obtained 5 days after the yellow fever booster vaccination. The CDR3 DNA reads TGTGCCAGCAGCCGACAGAGTACGGGCACAGATACGCAGTATTTT. Translating gives CASSRQSTGTDTQYF.